This TCR beta chain was recorded in a study of blood T cell repertoires in COVID-19. Background on the study: Nucleic acid was either cDNA or gDNA, and it came from T cells, B-cell-depleted T cells, or PBMCs.

The V and J ends lost 7 bases and 4 bases respectively, with 16 bases between them. The germline CDR1 and CDR2 sequences are MNHEY and SVGAGI. The CDR3 consists of 14 residues. This table comes from immunoSEQ multiplex PCR, and its TCRdb copy is limited to in-frame clones, with some not included. The sample has tens of thousands of clones, around 83% seen once. This clonotype was obtained from a woman aged 55-75 years with acute or convalescent COVID-19. Sequenced: peripheral blood. The chain couples TRBV6-5 to TRBJ1-2; maybe TRBD1 (6 bases). The CDR3 here is CASTSRGAGYGYTF. The CDR3 region has the DNA TGTGCCAGCACGTCCCGGGGGGCAGGCTATGGCTACACCTTC.